A selection of T cell receptor beta chains follows, all from one sample in a study of PD-1 blockade in classical Hodgkin lymphoma. Produced via immunoSEQ multiplex PCR; TCRdb's table is partial and in-frame only. The sample holds 50,000 to 65,000 clones; 85% to 95% are singletons and the top ten take 8.5% to 12%. The sequences come from peripheral blood mononuclear cells (PBMCs), collected before the second cycle of nivolumab. These receptors all stem from a human donor with classical Hodgkin lymphoma. CDR3s include the opening cysteine and the closing phenylalanine or tryptophan. Each record gives: V gene, D gene, J gene, clone size, CDR3 length, CDR3 protein, CDR3 DNA. D genes are given only for firm matches. The size entry is marked missing in some rows and otherwise reads once, few, many or a size class.

>TRBV5-1|TRBD1|TRBJ1-5|NA|14
CASSLIGGEQPQHF
TGCGCCAGCAGCTTGATAGGGGGCGAGCAGCCCCAGCATTTT
>TRBV6-5|TRBD1|TRBJ1-5|once|15
CASSKWDRPNQPQHF
TGTGCCAGCTCCAAATGGGACAGGCCCAATCAGCCCCAGCATTTT
>TRBV7-2|TRBD1|TRBJ1-2|NA|13
CASSLDRGYGYTF
TGTGCCAGCAGCTTAGACAGGGGATATGGCTACACCTTC
>TRBV9|NA|TRBJ2-5|NA|15
CASSAGGWEPREEDF
TGTGCCAGCAGCGCCGGAGGGTGGGAGCCGAGGGAGGAGGACTTC
>TRBV5-4|TRBD2|TRBJ2-5|NA|16
CASSPQREGLWETQYF
TGTGCCAGCAGCCCCCAGCGGGAGGGATTATGGGAGACCCAGTACTTC
>TRBV5-4|NA|TRBJ2-3|NA|13
CAVTPGSTDTQYF
TGTGCCGTCACGCCGGGGAGCACAGATACGCAGTATTTT
>TRBV5-1|NA|TRBJ1-1|NA|13
CASSLGPPAKAFF
TGCGCCAGCAGCTTGGGACCCCCGGCGAAAGCTTTCTTT
>TRBV14|NA|TRBJ1-2|NA|13
CASSQGERYGYTF
TGTGCCAGCAGCCAAGGTGAGCGGTATGGCTACACCTTC
>TRBV4-3|NA|TRBJ2-1|NA|14
CASSPWAGDNEQFF
TGCGCCAGCAGTCCCTGGGCAGGGGATAATGAGCAGTTCTTC
>TRBV19|TRBD2|TRBJ2-3|NA|19
CASQGWDGRVAGGTDTQYF
TGTGCCAGTCAAGGATGGGATGGGAGAGTAGCGGGGGGAACAGATACGCAGTATTTT
>TRBV4-2|NA|TRBJ1-1|NA|15
CASSQEQGGPVEAFF
TGTGCCAGCAGCCAAGAACAGGGTGGCCCCGTCGAAGCTTTCTTT
>TRBV6-1|TRBD2|TRBJ2-1|NA|15
CASNPPAGGSNEQFF
TGTGCCAGCAATCCTCCAGCGGGGGGGTCCAATGAGCAGTTCTTC
>TRBV5-1|TRBD1|TRBJ2-7|once|15
CASSGDRELTYEQYF
TGCGCCAGCAGCGGGGACAGGGAACTAACCTACGAGCAGTACTTC